The present T cell receptor beta chain was sequenced within a study of blood T cell repertoires in COVID-19. Study as a whole: Collection of acute and convalescent COVID-19 samples took place in the United States, Italy and Spain. Sources were T cells, B-cell-depleted T cells, or PBMCs; the material itself was cDNA or gDNA.

The authors' processing: Reference gene primer amplification yielded estimated nucleated cell counts. Clones were sequenced by immunoSEQ multiplex PCR, and TCRdb holds only the in-frame ones, with some missing. Clone size and the V and J calls come from that table; the DNA yielded D and trimming. The sample holds a few hundred thousand clones, 88% seen once. Sequencing was carried out using peripheral blood. The TCR originated in a woman between 35 and 50 years old who had recovered from COVID-19.

The CDR3 nucleotides read TGCGCCAGCAGCTTGGCCGTCCCGCGGGCGAGCTCTGGCTACACCTTC. Translated: CASSLAVPRASSGYTF. The chain links TRBV5-1 to TRBJ1-2; D remains ambiguous. Per germline, CDR1 SGHRS and CDR2 YFSETQ. The CDR3 covers 16 residues. The germline V and J ends were trimmed by 0 bases and 7 bases, with 19 bases remaining between them.